One sample yielded the 3 T cell receptor beta chains listed below, sequenced in a study of T cell repertoires in cytomegalovirus infection. A single record per CDR3 protein comes from TCRdb applying MiXCR to the reads. The table shows approximately 71,000 distinct CDR3 sequences, with over 3.5% occurring only once. The sequencing input was PBMCs. These receptors all come from a human donor in good health (CMV status not recorded). Some clones in this sample may be carry-over from other donors' samples.

This clonotype was found many times. V and J are TRBV27 and TRBJ1-1; no clear D gene. V was clipped by 7 bases and J by 1 base, with 13 bases between them. This CDR3 region has 14 residues. The germline CDR1 and CDR2 sequences are MNHEY and SMNVEV (reference sequence). The DNA of the CDR3 is TGTGCCAGCAACCTAAGGCCGGGGAACACTGAAGCTTTCTTT. Translated, it gives CASNLRPGNTEAFF.

This clonotype was observed many times. The V call is TRBV4-2, the J call TRBJ2-7; TRBD1 matches 7 bases. V lost 4 bases to trimming and J lost 6 bases; unmatched junction nucleotides: 15. This CDR3 has 16 residues. Germline V lookup: CDR1 LGHNA, CDR2 YNFKEQ. The CDR3 DNA is TGTGCCAGCAGCCCCCAATCGGTGACAGGGCGCAGCGAGCAGTACTTC. Its translation: CASSPQSVTGRSEQYF.

This clonotype occurred many times. The chain has TRBV7-2 and TRBJ2-1, with a possible D match to TRBD2 (6 bases). In germline, CDR1 is SGHTA, CDR2 FQGNSA. With 4 bases removed from V and 5 bases from J, the gap between germline ends came to 15 bases. The CDR3 sequence is 15 residues long. The DNA of the CDR3 is TGTGCCAGCAGCTCGGAGGGACTTGCCAACAATGAGCAGTTCTTC. Translation: CASSSEGLANNEQFF.